Below, 18 T cell receptor beta chains from the same sample are listed, as sequenced in a study of beta chain features in type 1 diabetes. What was sequenced were expressed TCRB transcripts, since all of the isolated RNA had been reverse transcribed. Here immunoSEQ multiplex PCR was the method, and the copy in TCRdb shows in-frame clones only, minus some. Of 310,000 or so clones listed, approximately 11% are singletons. Input material: naive CD4+ T cells from blood. The receptors originated from a woman aged 30 to 39 in good health.

In its sample, this clone was seen a few times. This chain uses TRBV5-4 with TRBJ1-2; the match to TRBD1 covers 8 bases. CDR1 is SGHNT and CDR2 is YYREEE in the germline V gene (reference sequence). V lost 4 bases and J lost 6; bases outside the gene matches: 8. CDR3 length: 14 amino acids. CDR3 DNA: TGTGCCAGCAGCGGAACGACAGGGGTCAATGGCTACACCTTC. The encoded protein is CASSGTTGVNGYTF.

The chain joins TRBV18 to TRBJ2-3; 8 nucleotides match TRBD2. Germline CDR1 reads KGHSH; CDR2 reads LQKENI. V shed 4 bases and J 3 bases; nucleotides not matched to a gene: 3. The CDR3 loop spans 14 amino acids. The CDR3 is CASSLGTRTDTQYF. CDR3 coding DNA: TGTGCCAGCTCACTAGGGACTAGGACAGATACGCAGTATTTT. Filled out from reference TRBV18 and TRBJ2-3, the complete variable domain reads NAGVMQNPRHLVRRRGQEARLRCSPMKGHSHVYWYRQLPEEGLKFMVYLQKENIIDESGMPKERFSAEFPKEGPSILRIQQVVRGDSAAYFCASSLGTRTDTQYFGPGTRLTVL.

J is TRBJ1-2 and V is TRBV4-3, with D possibly being TRBD1 (6 bases). CDR1 and CDR2 (germline): LGHNA, YSLEER. Between the trimmed V and J ends, which lost 1 base and 0 bases, there was a span of 9 bases. CDR3 length: 15 amino acids. CDR3 amino acids: CASSQGTASNYGYTF. The CDR3 nucleotides are TGCGCCAGCAGCCAAGGGACAGCCTCTAACTATGGCTACACCTTC.

This clone was counted ten times or more. V and J are TRBV30 and TRBJ2-2; no definite D call. CDR3 length equals 11 residues. V shed 0 bases and J shed 7 bases, with 3 bases lying between them. Germline V gives CDR1 GTSNPN, CDR2 SVGIG (reference sequence). CDR3 nucleotide sequence: TGTGCCTGGAGTGTACACGGGGAGCTGTTTTTT. Amino acids: CAWSVHGELFF.

The chain is built from TRBV30 and TRBJ2-3; TRBD1 might be the D (6 bases). V was trimmed by 1 base and J by 4 bases, leaving 12 bases between them. This CDR3 comprises 14 residues. The germline V gene encodes CDR1 GTSNPN and CDR2 SVGIG (reference sequence). This CDR3 reads CAWSGQGLADTQYF. DNA of the CDR3: TGTGCCTGGAGTGGCCAGGGGCTAGCAGATACGCAGTATTTT.

J is TRBJ2-5 and V is TRBV12-5, with 7 bases that match TRBD1. V lost 0 bases, J lost 0 bases, and 13 bases stayed unmatched. The CDR3 loop spans 19 amino acids. In germline, CDR1 is LGHNT, CDR2 FRNRAP. This chain's CDR3 is CASGLVLGQFQINQETQYF. The DNA of the CDR3 is TGTGCTAGTGGTTTGGTACTGGGACAGTTCCAAATCAACCAAGAGACCCAGTACTTC. Drawing the rest from reference TRBV12-5 and TRBJ2-5, the complete variable domain is DARVTQTPRHKVTEMGQEVTMRCQPILGHNTVFWYRQTMMQGLELLAYFRNRAPLDDSGMPKDRFSAEMPDATLATLKIQPSEPRDSAVYFCASGLVLGQFQINQETQYFGPGTRLLVL.

The chain carries TRBV7-6 and TRBJ2-2; no definite D call. CDR1 is SGHVS and CDR2 is FNYEAQ in the germline V gene. The CDR3 has 13 residues. With 3 bases removed from V and 4 bases from J, the gap between germline ends came to 6 bases. DNA for the CDR3: TGTGCCAGCAGCTTGAGGCCCACCGGGGAGCTGTTTTTT. Its protein product is CASSLRPTGELFF.

The chain has TRBV28 and TRBJ1-2; unclear D gene. Trimming shortened V by 5 bases and J by 4 bases, and 5 bases separated the two germline ends. There are 11 residues in the CDR3. Looked up from germline, CDR1 is MDHEN and CDR2 is SYDVKM. The CDR3 bases are TGTGCCAGCAGTACAGCCTATGGCTACACCTTC. Translation: CASSTAYGYTF.

This clone was seen more than once but under ten times. The chain links TRBV7-2 to TRBJ2-1; D is unresolved. CDR1 and CDR2 from the germline V gene are SGHTA and FQGNSA. V gave up 3 bases and J gave up 2 bases, with 2 bases separating them. CDR3 length: 12 amino acids. CDR3 DNA sequence: TGTGCCAGCAGCTTCACCTACAATGAGCAGTTCTTC. Amino acid sequence: CASSFTYNEQFF.

The chain combines TRBV30 with TRBJ2-3, with 8 positions matching TRBD1. Germline V gene data show CDR1 as GTSNPN and CDR2 as SVGIG (reference sequence). With 2 bases clipped from V and 5 bases from J, the junction kept 15 bases outside the gene matches. CDR3 length equals 17 residues. The CDR3 bases are TGTGCCTGGAGTTGGAAAGGACAGGGAGGCAGAAAAGATACGCAGTATTTT. Amino acid sequence: CAWSWKGQGGRKDTQYF.

The chain joins TRBV30 to TRBJ2-1; 12 positions match TRBD2. From germline, CDR1 is GTSNPN and CDR2 SVGIG (reference sequence). This CDR3 has 15 amino acids. V lost 5 bases, J lost 4 bases, and 6 bases stayed unmatched. The CDR3 nucleotides read TGTGCCTGGGCGAAAACTAGCGGGGGGTACAATGAGCAGTTCTTC. Translating gives CAWAKTSGGYNEQFF.

Only a few counts were recorded for this clone. The CDR3 DNA is TGTGCCAGCAGCCGGCCCTGGGACATCTCGGGCGAGCAGTACTTC. It codes for CASSRPWDISGEQYF. V usage is TRBV7-2 and J usage is TRBJ2-7, with D possibly being TRBD1 (6 bases). Germline loops: CDR1 SGHTA, CDR2 FQGNSA. The V and J ends lost 5 bases and 6 bases respectively, with 20 bases between them. The CDR3 contains 15 residues.

The chain employs TRBV9 and TRBJ1-1; 7 nucleotides agree with TRBD1. The CDR3 length is 13 residues. V was clipped by 3 bases and J by 3 bases; unmatched bases: 2. In germline, CDR1 is SGDLS, CDR2 YYNGEE. DNA for the CDR3: TGTGCCAGCAGCGGACAGGGTTACACTGAAGCTTTCTTT. It is translated as CASSGQGYTEAFF.

The chain links TRBV7-9 to TRBJ2-5; TRBD2 matches at 8 bases. CDR3 length: 14 residues. The germline V gene encodes CDR1 SEHNR and CDR2 FQNEAQ (reference sequence). With 5 bases clipped from V and 5 bases from J, the junction kept 7 bases outside the gene matches. The CDR3 nucleotides read TGTGCCAGCAGCGAGGGACTAGAAATGGAGACCCAGTACTTC. It is translated as CASSEGLEMETQYF.

This clone was recorded a few times. The chain joins TRBV7-2 to TRBJ2-4; TRBD2 agrees at 8 bases. V trimming: 5 bases; J trimming: 0 bases; junction bases outside the gene matches: 9. This CDR3 has 17 amino acids. Germline V gives CDR1 SGHTA, CDR2 FQGNSA. CDR3 nucleotide sequence: TGTGCCAGCAGCCCCCCGGGGGGGGATCTAGCCAAAAACATTCAGTACTTC. The encoded protein is CASSPPGGDLAKNIQYF.

This clone has only a few counts. This chain connects TRBV6-1 to TRBJ2-4; tentative D call: TRBD1 (5 bases). The ends were cut back, 6 bases at V and 8 bases at J, with 14 bases in the middle. The CDR3 runs 13 residues. Germline CDR1 MNHNS, CDR2 SASEGT. The CDR3: CASRGPRMDIQYF. For the CDR3, the DNA is TGTGCCAGCAGGGGGCCCCGGATGGACATTCAGTACTTC.

The rearrangement uses TRBV7-2 and TRBJ2-5, with TRBD1 matching over 9 bases. Germline CDR1 SGHTA, CDR2 FQGNSA. Unmatched junction bases numbered 4, after V lost 1 base and J lost 1 base. The CDR3 runs to 16 residues. The CDR3 DNA reads as TGTGCCAGCAGCTTAGGACAGGGGGTTCTCCAAGAGACCCAGTACTTC. Residues: CASSLGQGVLQETQYF.

The sample holds a few counts of this clone. The chain combines TRBV7-6 with TRBJ2-1; 7 bases line up with TRBD2. This CDR3 spans 14 amino acids. Germline assignment: CDR1 SGHVS and CDR2 FNYEAQ. Germline trimming cut 3 bases from V and 7 bases from J; bases unmatched to any gene: 6. The CDR3 coding sequence is TGTGCCAGCAGCTTGTCGACTAGCTGGAATGAGCAGTTCTTC. It codes for CASSLSTSWNEQFF.